This TCR beta chain comes out of a study of T cell changes during pregnancy in multiple sclerosis. The CDR3 length is 11 residues. The method was immunoSEQ multiplex PCR; TCRdb's version includes in-frame clones alone and lacks a portion of them. This table holds around 86,000 clones, roughly 91% found once. V and J are TRBV21-1 and TRBJ1-5; TRBD1, the table's D call, lacks a check against the DNA. TRBV21-1 is labeled a pseudogene. The sample consisted of peripheral blood, taken in the first trimester of pregnancy. The clonotype comes from a female donor with multiple sclerosis, enrolled in a pregnancy study. CDR3 DNA sequence: TGTGCCAGCAGCTCAGATCAGCCCCAGCATTTT. This codes for CASSSDQPQHF.